Shown below are 13 T cell receptor beta chains from a single sample sequenced in a study of somatic mutations in cytotoxic T cells in rheumatoid arthritis. Clones were sequenced by immunoSEQ multiplex PCR, and TCRdb holds only the in-frame ones, with some missing. The data show some 20,000 clones, approximately 83% seen once. Sequenced sample: CD8+ T cells sorted from blood. The receptors here all came from a man aged 18 to 29 with rheumatoid arthritis.

The CDR3 DNA follows: TGCAGCGTTGAAGTTGGGGGACAGGGGGCTCCTGGGGCCAACGTCCTGACTTTC. Its protein is CSVEVGGQGAPGANVLTF. This chain uses TRBV29-1 with TRBJ2-6, with TRBD1 matching 12 bases. V dropped 1 base and J dropped 2; count of bases not matched to a gene: 6. CDR1 and CDR2 (germline): SQVTM, ANQGSEA. The CDR3 has 18 residues.

V usage is TRBV4-2 and J usage is TRBJ2-7, with no clear D. V gave up 0 bases and J gave up 3 bases, with 9 bases separating them. The CDR3 consists of 14 residues. CDR1 and CDR2 from the germline V gene are LGHNA and YNFKEQ. CDR3 protein: CASSQDAIGYEQYF. The CDR3, as DNA: TGTGCCAGCAGCCAAGACGCAATTGGCTACGAGCAGTACTTC.

The chain carries TRBV5-8 and TRBJ1-2, with 7 nucleotides matching TRBD1. The CDR3 runs to 13 residues. The V segment lost 1 base and the J segment 8 bases; nucleotides outside the gene matches: 5. The germline gives CDR1 SGHTS, CDR2 YDEGEE. CDR3 coding DNA: TGTGCCAGCAGCTTGAACAGGGGAGAAGGCTACACCTTC. It specifies CASSLNRGEGYTF. The full variable domain, with the rest looked up from reference TRBV5-8 and TRBJ1-2, is EAGVTQSPTHLIKTRGQQATLRCSPISGHTSVYWYQQALGLGLQFLLWYDEGEERNRGNFPPRFSGRQFPNYSSELNVNALELEDSALYLCASSLNRGEGYTFGSGTRLTVV.

V and J are TRBV29-1 and TRBJ2-3, with D possibly being TRBD1 (7 bases). Germline V lookup: CDR1 SQVTM, CDR2 ANQGSEA. The V and J ends lost 3 bases and 5 bases respectively, with 12 bases between them. The CDR3 contains 13 residues. The CDR3, as DNA: TGCAGCGTTGATAGGGGGGACAGAGATACGCAGTATTTT. It codes for CSVDRGDRDTQYF.

The CDR3 reads CASSYEDSSYNEQFF. The CDR3 DNA is TGTGCCAGCAGTTACGAGGACTCGTCCTACAATGAGCAGTTCTTC. The chain links TRBV6-6 to TRBJ2-1, with a possible D match to TRBD2 (5 bases). Trimming took off 2 bases at V and 1 base at J, with 9 bases between the two ends. The CDR3 is 15 amino acids. Germline loops: CDR1 MNHNY, CDR2 SVGAGI (reference sequence).

The CDR3 is CASSALLADSYNEQFF. The DNA of the CDR3 is TGTGCCAGCAGTGCCCTACTAGCGGACTCCTACAATGAGCAGTTCTTC. V usage is TRBV25-1 and J usage is TRBJ2-1; 8 bases line up with TRBD2. Per the germline V gene, CDR1 is MGHDK and CDR2 is SYGVNS. V was pared by 4 bases and J by 0 bases, with 5 bases of the junction left unmatched. The CDR3 length is 16 residues.

This clone was detected only once. The genes are TRBV7-9 and TRBJ2-7, with 8 bases identical to TRBD1. Germline V lookup: CDR1 SEHNR, CDR2 FQNEAQ (reference sequence). J lost 4 bases, V lost 4 bases, and 9 bases had no gene match. The CDR3 length is 15 residues. CDR3 bases: TGTGCCAGCAGCTCAGGGACAGGTCTGAGATACGAGCAGTACTTC. Protein product: CASSSGTGLRYEQYF.

By share, this clone ranks as large. V usage is TRBV21-1 and J usage is TRBJ1-3. TRBV21-1 is a listed pseudogene. The CDR3 has 14 amino acids. The CDR3 protein is CASSKAHSGNTIYF. In DNA, the CDR3 is TGTGCCAGCAGCAAAGCGCACTCTGGAAACACCATATATTTT.

This clone has a single count. This chain's CDR3 is CAWTGGPFYGYTF. The CDR3 nucleotides are TGTGCCTGGACAGGGGGCCCTTTCTATGGCTACACCTTC. The chain employs TRBV30 and TRBJ1-2; 8 bases agree with TRBD1. Germline CDR1 reads GTSNPN; CDR2 reads SVGIG (reference sequence). V was pared by 4 bases and J by 4 bases, with 5 bases of the junction left unmatched. The CDR3 totals 13 residues.

This chain connects TRBV29-1 to TRBJ2-1; TRBD2 matches at 11 bases. The CDR3 contains 14 residues. The germline V gene encodes CDR1 SQVTM and CDR2 ANQGSEA. Trimming took 6 bases from V and 5 from J; bases not matched to a gene: 6. CDR3 sequence reads: CSVRLAGTNNEQFF. DNA of the CDR3: TGCAGCGTCCGACTAGCGGGGACTAACAATGAGCAGTTCTTC.

The gene calls are TRBV9 and TRBJ2-1; TRBD1 matches 9 bases. Germline CDR1 reads SGDLS; CDR2 reads YYNGEE. There are 16 residues in the CDR3. The V segment lost 0 bases and the J segment 8 bases; nucleotides outside the gene matches: 9. This chain's CDR3 is CASSVGFRDRDHEQFF. The CDR3 DNA reads as TGTGCCAGCAGCGTAGGTTTCAGGGACAGGGACCATGAGCAGTTCTTC. The full variable domain, in which reference TRBV9 and TRBJ2-1 provide the parts outside the CDR3, is DSGVTQTPKHLITATGQRVTLRCSPRSGDLSVYWYQQSLDQGLQFLIQYYNGEERAKGNILERFSAQQFPDLHSELNLSSLELGDSALYFCASSVGFRDRDHEQFFGPGTRLTVL.

This rearrangement joins TRBV27 to TRBJ1-2; D not certain. This CDR3 spans 13 amino acids. CDR1 and CDR2 from the germline V gene are MNHEY and SMNVEV (reference sequence). Trimming took 5 bases from V and 4 from J, leaving 11 bases between them. The CDR3 nucleotides read TGTGCCAGCAGTCCCACAAGGCTCTATGGCTACACCTTC. It translates to CASSPTRLYGYTF.

This clone was seen only a few times. V usage is TRBV25-1 and J usage is TRBJ1-1, with TRBD1 matching 9 bases. This CDR3 is built from 12 residues. V shed 9 bases and J 2 bases; nucleotides not matched to a gene: 1. Germline values: CDR1 MGHDK, CDR2 SYGVNS. The DNA for the CDR3 is TGTGCCAGTACAGGGGGCAACACTGAAGCTTTCTTT. Amino acids: CASTGGNTEAFF.